This T cell receptor beta chain emerged from a study of blood T cell repertoires in COVID-19. Overall study context: Sources were T cells, B-cell-depleted T cells, or PBMCs; the material itself was cDNA or gDNA.

The repertoire was sequenced with immunoSEQ multiplex PCR; TCRdb's copy has only in-frame clones and lacks some. The sample yields about 310,000 clones, 85% to 90% seen once. Germline V gives CDR1 SGHTA, CDR2 FQGTGA. CDR3 length: 16 residues. Trimming stripped 5 bases from V and 0 bases from J, with 15 bases between. Material for sequencing was peripheral blood. The origin of this receptor is a woman between 35 and 50 years old with COVID-19, enrolled during active disease. The chain is built from TRBV7-3 and TRBJ2-3, with D perhaps matching TRBD2 (5 bases). CDR3 nucleotides: TGTGCCAGCAGCCATCGGACGAGGACTAGCACAGATACGCAGTATTTT. It yields the protein CASSHRTRTSTDTQYF. The full variable domain, completed using reference TRBV7-3 and TRBJ2-3, is GAGVSQTPSNKVTEKGKYVELRCDPISGHTALYWYRQSLGQGPEFLIYFQGTGAADDSGLPNDRFFAVRPEGSVSTLKIQRTERGDSAVYLCASSHRTRTSTDTQYFGPGTRLTVL.